A single sample gave rise to the 12 T cell receptor beta chains below, sequenced in a study of CD8+ T cells in alopecia areata. Treatment noted: oral pan-JAK inhibitor, 5-10 mg twice daily. Extracted from the samples, RNA was reverse transcribed into cDNA to serve as the sequencing template. The assay was immunoSEQ multiplex PCR, and TCRdb's table has in-frame clones only and misses some. Here the sample spans some 170,000 clones, approximately 59% being singletons. Sequencing used CD4+ T cells sorted from blood, obtained at roughly week 58, from a patient treated with tofacitinib. Receptors originate from a human donor with alopecia areata.

In its sample, this clone was seen a few times. The chain joins TRBV29-1 to TRBJ1-2, with 7 positions matching TRBD1. Per germline, CDR1 SQVTM and CDR2 ANQGSEA. V was pared by 7 bases and J by 8 bases, with 10 bases of the junction left unmatched. The CDR3 is made up of 12 amino acids. CDR3 in amino acids: CSATGQVSGYTF. Here the CDR3 DNA reads TGCAGCGCAACTGGACAGGTATCAGGCTACACCTTC.

The genes are TRBV19 and TRBJ1-2; D is ambiguous. Per germline, CDR1 LNHDA and CDR2 SQIVND (reference sequence). The CDR3 length is 17 residues. V gave up 3 bases and J gave up 3 bases, with 20 bases separating them. CDR3 protein: CASSMIPGSPEDYGYTF. The CDR3 DNA reads as TGTGCCAGTAGTATGATCCCCGGGTCTCCGGAAGACTATGGCTACACCTTC.

This clone has just a few counts. V is TRBV10-2 and J is TRBJ1-5; 9 nucleotides line up with TRBD1. V trimming: 2 bases; J trimming: 2 bases; junction bases outside the gene matches: 4. The CDR3 loop spans 16 amino acids. The V gene's germline CDR1 is WSHSY and CDR2 SAAADI. CDR3 nucleotides: TGCGCCAGCAGTGAGAGGGGACAGGGTGGCAATCAGCCCCAGCATTTT. As protein: CASSERGQGGNQPQHF.

This sequence joins TRBV10-3 and TRBJ2-3, with a possible D match to TRBD1 (5 bases). Trimming removed 2 bases at V and 0 bases at J, with 12 bases between. Germline V gives CDR1 ENHRY, CDR2 SYGVKD. The length of the CDR3 is 16 residues. Here the CDR3 reads CAISEGASSSTDTQYF. The DNA of the CDR3 is TGTGCCATCAGTGAGGGGGCCAGCAGCAGCACAGATACGCAGTATTTT.

This clone was counted only a few times. This chain uses TRBV29-1 with TRBJ2-3, with no clear D. Germline V gene data show CDR1 as SQVTM and CDR2 as ANQGSEA. Trimming removed 7 bases at V and 6 bases at J, with 11 bases between. The CDR3 is 11 residues long. CDR3 DNA: TGCAGCGGACAAGTCCGGGATACGCAGTATTTT. Protein: CSGQVRDTQYF.

This clone was seen a few times. This chain joins TRBV6-6 and TRBJ2-7, with D tentatively TRBD1 (6 bases). Germline assignment: CDR1 MNHNY and CDR2 SVGAGI (reference sequence). The V end lost 4 bases, the J end lost 3 bases, and 19 bases lay between the germline ends. The CDR3 extends over 16 amino acids. The CDR3 DNA reads TGTGCCAGCAGTTCCACTCAGGGGCTCACTTTCTACGAGCAGTACTTC. Protein: CASSSTQGLTFYEQYF.

The rearrangement joins TRBV10-3 to TRBJ2-2; a weak D match, TRBD2 (5 bases). The CDR3 has 13 amino acids. V was clipped by 4 bases and J by 6 bases, with 9 bases between them. Germline values: CDR1 ENHRY, CDR2 SYGVKD. CDR3 sequence (DNA): TGTGCCATCAGTGTGCGAGGGCCCGGGGAGCTGTTTTTT. Amino acids: CAISVRGPGELFF.

The table lists this clone with a few counts. V and J are TRBV29-1 and TRBJ1-2; possibly TRBD1 for D (5 bases). The V gene lost 4 bases and the J gene lost 5 bases, with 14 bases spanning the gap. The CDR3 is 13 residues long. Germline CDR1 SQVTM, CDR2 ANQGSEA. CDR3 coding DNA: TGCAGCGTTGGTGGAAGGACACGGTATGGCTACACCTTC. Its translation is CSVGGRTRYGYTF.

This clone has a single count. The CDR3 loop reads CSVYGRGNIQYF. The CDR3 nucleotides read TGCAGCGTATACGGACGGGGGAACATTCAGTACTTC. The V gene is TRBV29-1, the J gene TRBJ2-4; a weak D match, TRBD2 (6 bases). The CDR3 contains 12 residues. Germline V gene data show CDR1 as SQVTM and CDR2 as ANQGSEA. V was cut by 6 bases and J by 7 bases, with 13 bases left in between.

The CDR3 loop is CAISESGAGQGQTEAFF. The CDR3 nucleotides read TGTGCCATCAGTGAGTCGGGCGCAGGACAGGGGCAAACTGAAGCTTTCTTT. The chain has TRBV10-3 and TRBJ1-1; TRBD1 aligns across 9 bases. V lost 0 bases and J lost 5; bases outside the gene matches: 10. The germline gives CDR1 ENHRY, CDR2 SYGVKD. This CDR3 comprises 17 residues.

This clone was detected a few times. The J gene is TRBJ2-1, the V gene TRBV30; D unresolved. CDR1 is GTSNPN and CDR2 is SVGIG in the germline V gene (reference sequence). CDR3 length: 13 amino acids. Trimming pared 2 bases from V and 3 bases from J, leaving 8 bases between. CDR3 coding DNA: TGTGCCTGGAGTCATCCAGTCTACAATGAGCAGTTCTTC. Translated: CAWSHPVYNEQFF.

This clone was counted only a few times. The chain couples TRBV23-1 to TRBJ2-5; possibly TRBD2 for D (7 bases). TRBV23-1 is an ORF for which the function is uncertain. This CDR3 contains 17 residues. V was cut by 0 bases and J by 5 bases, with 19 bases left in between. Written as DNA, the CDR3 is TGCGCCAGCAGTCAATCTATGAGGGGGGGCCGGTTTGAGACCCAGTACTTC. Translating gives CASSQSMRGGRFETQYF.